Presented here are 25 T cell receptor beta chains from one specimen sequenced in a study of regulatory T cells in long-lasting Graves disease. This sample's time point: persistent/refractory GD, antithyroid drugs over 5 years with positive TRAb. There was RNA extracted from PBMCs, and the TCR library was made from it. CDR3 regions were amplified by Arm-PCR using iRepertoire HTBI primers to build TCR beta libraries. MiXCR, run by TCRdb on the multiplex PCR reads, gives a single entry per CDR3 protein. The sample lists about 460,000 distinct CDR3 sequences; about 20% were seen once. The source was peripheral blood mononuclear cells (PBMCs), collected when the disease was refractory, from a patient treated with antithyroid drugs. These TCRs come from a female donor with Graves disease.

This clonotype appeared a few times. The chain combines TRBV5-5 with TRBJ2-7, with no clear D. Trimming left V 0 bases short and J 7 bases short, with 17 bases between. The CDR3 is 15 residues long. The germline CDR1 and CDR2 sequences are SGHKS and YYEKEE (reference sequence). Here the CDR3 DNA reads TGTGCCAGCAGCTTGGTAAGGAGACAAGTAGATGAGCAGTACTTC. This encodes CASSLVRRQVDEQYF.

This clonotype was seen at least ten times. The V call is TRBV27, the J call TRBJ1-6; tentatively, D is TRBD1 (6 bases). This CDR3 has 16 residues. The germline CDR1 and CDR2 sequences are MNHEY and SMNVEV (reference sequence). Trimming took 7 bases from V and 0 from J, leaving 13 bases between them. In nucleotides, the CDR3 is TGTGCCAGCAATACAGGGAAGAGCTCCTATAATTCACCCCTCCACTTT. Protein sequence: CASNTGKSSYNSPLHF.

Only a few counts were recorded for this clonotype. The CDR3 loop reads CASSMTGPNTEAFF. DNA for the CDR3: TGCGCCAGCAGCATGACAGGGCCGAACACTGAAGCTTTCTTT. The chain employs TRBV5-1 and TRBJ1-1, with TRBD1 matching 7 bases. V was clipped by 4 bases and J by 1 base; unmatched bases: 4. The CDR3 has 14 residues. Germline V gene sequence: CDR1 SGHRS, CDR2 YFSETQ.

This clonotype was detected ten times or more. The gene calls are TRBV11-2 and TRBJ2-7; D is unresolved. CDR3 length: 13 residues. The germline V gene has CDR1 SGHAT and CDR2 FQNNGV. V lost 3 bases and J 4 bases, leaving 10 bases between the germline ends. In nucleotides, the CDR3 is TGTGCCAGCAGCTTTGTTCGAGCGTACGAGCAGTACTTC. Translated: CASSFVRAYEQYF.

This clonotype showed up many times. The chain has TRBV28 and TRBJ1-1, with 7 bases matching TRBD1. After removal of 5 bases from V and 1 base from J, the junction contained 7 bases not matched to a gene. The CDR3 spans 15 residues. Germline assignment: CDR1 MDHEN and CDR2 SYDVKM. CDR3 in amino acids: CASSPSWTGNTEAFF. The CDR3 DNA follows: TGTGCCAGCAGTCCAAGCTGGACAGGGAACACTGAAGCTTTCTTT.

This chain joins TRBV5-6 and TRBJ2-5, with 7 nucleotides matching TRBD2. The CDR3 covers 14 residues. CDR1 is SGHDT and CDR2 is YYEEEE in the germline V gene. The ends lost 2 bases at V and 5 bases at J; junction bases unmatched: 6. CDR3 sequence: CASSFSGIVETQYF. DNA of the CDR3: TGTGCCAGCAGCTTCAGCGGGATCGTGGAGACCCAGTACTTC.

The CDR3 here is CASSPRLVSSYEQYF. The DNA of the CDR3 is TGTGCCAGCAGCCCTAGACTAGTTAGCTCCTACGAGCAGTACTTC. V gene TRBV5-4 combines with J gene TRBJ2-7; tentatively, D is TRBD2 (6 bases). CDR1 SGHNT and CDR2 YYREEE come from the germline V gene (reference sequence). This CDR3 has 15 amino acids. V was trimmed by 4 bases and J by 0 bases, leaving 14 bases between them.

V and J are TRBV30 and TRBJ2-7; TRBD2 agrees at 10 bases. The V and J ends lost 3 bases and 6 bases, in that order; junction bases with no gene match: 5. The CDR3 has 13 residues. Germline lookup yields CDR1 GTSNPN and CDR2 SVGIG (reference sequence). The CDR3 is CAWRGLAQGEQYF. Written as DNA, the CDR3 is TGTGCCTGGAGGGGACTAGCGCAAGGCGAGCAGTACTTC.

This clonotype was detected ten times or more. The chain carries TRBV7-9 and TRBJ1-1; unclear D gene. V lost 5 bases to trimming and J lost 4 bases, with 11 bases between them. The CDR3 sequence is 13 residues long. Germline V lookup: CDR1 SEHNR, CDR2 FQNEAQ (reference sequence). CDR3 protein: CASSPVRATEAFF. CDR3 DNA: TGTGCCAGCAGCCCCGTGCGTGCCACTGAAGCTTTCTTT.

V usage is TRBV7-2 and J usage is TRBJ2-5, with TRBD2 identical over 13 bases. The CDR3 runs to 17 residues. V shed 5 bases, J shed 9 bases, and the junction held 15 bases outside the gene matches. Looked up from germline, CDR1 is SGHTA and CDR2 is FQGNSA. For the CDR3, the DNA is TGTGCCAGCAGCGCCGGACTAGCGGGGGCAGATACCCTGGCCCAGTACTTC. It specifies CASSAGLAGADTLAQYF.

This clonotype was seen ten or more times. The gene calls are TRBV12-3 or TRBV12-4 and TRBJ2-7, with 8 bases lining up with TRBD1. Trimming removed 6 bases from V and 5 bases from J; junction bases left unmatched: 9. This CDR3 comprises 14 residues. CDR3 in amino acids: CASRAGQGANEQYF. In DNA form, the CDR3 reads TGTGCCAGCAGAGCTGGTCAGGGGGCCAACGAGCAGTACTTC.

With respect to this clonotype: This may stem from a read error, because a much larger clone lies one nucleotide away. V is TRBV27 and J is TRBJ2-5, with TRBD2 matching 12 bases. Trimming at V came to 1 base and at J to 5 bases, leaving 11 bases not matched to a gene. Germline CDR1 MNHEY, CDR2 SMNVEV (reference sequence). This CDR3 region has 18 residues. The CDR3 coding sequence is TGTGCCAGCAGTTTATTCCCCCGACTAGCGGGAGTAAGGGAGACCCAGTACTTC. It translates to CASSLFPRLAGVRETQYF.

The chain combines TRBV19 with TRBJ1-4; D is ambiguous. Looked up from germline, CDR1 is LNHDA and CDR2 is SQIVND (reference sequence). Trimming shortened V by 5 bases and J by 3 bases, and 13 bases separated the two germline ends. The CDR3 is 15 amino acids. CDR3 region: CASSSGRISNEKLFF. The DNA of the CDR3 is TGTGCCAGTAGTTCCGGTCGGATTTCTAATGAAAAACTGTTTTTT.

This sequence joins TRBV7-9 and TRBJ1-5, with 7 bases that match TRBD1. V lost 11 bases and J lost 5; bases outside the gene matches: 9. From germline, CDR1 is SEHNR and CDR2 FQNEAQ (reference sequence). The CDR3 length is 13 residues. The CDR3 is CAGGMGTDQPQHF. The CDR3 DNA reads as TGTGCCGGGGGTATGGGGACAGATCAGCCCCAGCATTTT.

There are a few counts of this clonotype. The chain's CDR3 is CASSVVGITGELFF. As DNA, the CDR3 is TGTGCCAGCAGTGTAGTAGGGATCACCGGGGAGCTGTTTTTT. The V gene is TRBV2, the J gene TRBJ2-2; no definite D call. CDR3 size: 14 residues. With 4 bases removed from V and 4 bases from J, the gap between germline ends came to 10 bases. Germline V gives CDR1 SNHLY, CDR2 FYNNEI.

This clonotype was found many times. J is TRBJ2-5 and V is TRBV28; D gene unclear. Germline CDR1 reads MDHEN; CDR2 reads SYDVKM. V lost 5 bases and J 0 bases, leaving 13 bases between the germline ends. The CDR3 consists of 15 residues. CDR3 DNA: TGTGCCAGCAGTGCTCGGAGAGGCTACCAAGAGACCCAGTACTTC. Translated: CASSARRGYQETQYF. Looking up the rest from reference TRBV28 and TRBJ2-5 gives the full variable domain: DVKVTQSSRYLVKRTGEKVFLECVQDMDHENMFWYRQDPGLGLRLIYFSYDVKMKEKGDIPEGYSVSREKKERFSLILESASTNQTSMYLCASSARRGYQETQYFGPGTRLLVL.

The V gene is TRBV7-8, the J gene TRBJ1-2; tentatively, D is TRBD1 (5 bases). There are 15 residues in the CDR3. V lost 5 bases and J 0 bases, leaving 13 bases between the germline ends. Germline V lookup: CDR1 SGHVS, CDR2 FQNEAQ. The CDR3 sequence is CASSPRTGANYGYTF. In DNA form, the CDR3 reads TGTGCCAGCAGCCCGCGGACGGGGGCTAACTATGGCTACACCTTC.

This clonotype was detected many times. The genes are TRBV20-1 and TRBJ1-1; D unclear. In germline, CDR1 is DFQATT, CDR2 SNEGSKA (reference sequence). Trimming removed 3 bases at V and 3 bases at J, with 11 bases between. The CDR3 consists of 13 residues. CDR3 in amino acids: CSARPPSHTEAFF. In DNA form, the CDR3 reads TGCAGTGCTAGGCCCCCCTCACACACTGAAGCTTTCTTT.

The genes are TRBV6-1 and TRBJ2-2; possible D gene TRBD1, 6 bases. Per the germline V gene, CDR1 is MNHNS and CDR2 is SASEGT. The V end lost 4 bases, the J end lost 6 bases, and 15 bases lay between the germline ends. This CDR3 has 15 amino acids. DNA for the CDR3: TGTGCCAGCAGTGTCAGGACAGAACCCCCCGGGGAGCTGTTTTTT. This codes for CASSVRTEPPGELFF.

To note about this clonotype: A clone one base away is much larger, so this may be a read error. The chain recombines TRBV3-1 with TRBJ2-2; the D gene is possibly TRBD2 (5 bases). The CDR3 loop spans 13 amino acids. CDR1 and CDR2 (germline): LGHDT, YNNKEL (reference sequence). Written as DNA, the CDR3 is TGTGCCAGCAGCCAAGTACTGCACGGGGAGCTGGTTTTT. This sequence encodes CASSQVLHGELVF.

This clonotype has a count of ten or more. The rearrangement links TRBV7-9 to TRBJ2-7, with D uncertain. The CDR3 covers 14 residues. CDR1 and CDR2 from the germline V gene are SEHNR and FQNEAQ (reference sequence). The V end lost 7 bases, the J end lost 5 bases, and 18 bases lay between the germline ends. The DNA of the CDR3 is TGTGCCAGCATTCAGGAAGGGTTCGTAAACGAGCAGTACTTC. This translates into CASIQEGFVNEQYF.

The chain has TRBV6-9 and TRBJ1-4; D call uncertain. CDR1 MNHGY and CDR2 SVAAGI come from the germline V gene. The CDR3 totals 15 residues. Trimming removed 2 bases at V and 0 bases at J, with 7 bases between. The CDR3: CASSYPETTNEKLFF. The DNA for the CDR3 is TGTGCCAGCAGTTATCCGGAGACAACTAATGAAAAACTGTTTTTT.

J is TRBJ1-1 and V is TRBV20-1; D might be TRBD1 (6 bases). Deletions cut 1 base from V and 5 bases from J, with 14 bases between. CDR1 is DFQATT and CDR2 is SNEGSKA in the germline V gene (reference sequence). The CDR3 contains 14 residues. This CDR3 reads CSARVGGPTTEAFF. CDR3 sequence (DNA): TGCAGTGCTAGAGTCGGGGGGCCCACGACTGAAGCTTTCTTT.

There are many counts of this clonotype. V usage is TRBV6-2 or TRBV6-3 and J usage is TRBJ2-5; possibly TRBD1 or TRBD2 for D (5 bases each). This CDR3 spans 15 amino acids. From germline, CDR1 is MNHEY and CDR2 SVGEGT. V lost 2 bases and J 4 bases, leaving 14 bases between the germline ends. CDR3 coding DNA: TGTGCCAGCAGTTACGAATTTACGGGACGAGAGACCCAGTACTTC. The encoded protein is CASSYEFTGRETQYF.

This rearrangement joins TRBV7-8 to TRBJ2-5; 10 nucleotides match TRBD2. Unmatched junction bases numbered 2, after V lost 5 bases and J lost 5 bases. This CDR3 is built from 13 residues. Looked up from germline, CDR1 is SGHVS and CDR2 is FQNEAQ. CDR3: CASSKGLAETQYF. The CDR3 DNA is TGTGCCAGCAGCAAGGGACTAGCGGAGACCCAGTACTTC.